Listed below are T cell receptor beta chains from one sample, sequenced in a study of STAT5B mutations in CD4+ large granular lymphocyte leukemia. This table comes from immunoSEQ multiplex PCR, and its TCRdb copy is limited to in-frame clones, with some not included. The sample lists fewer than 50,000 clones, approximately 86% occurring once. Sequenced material: CD4+ T cells from blood buffy coats. These receptors all come from a human donor in good health. Each CDR3 is given with its conserved first and last residue. A D gene is named only where the DNA matches it firmly. Size values are once, few and many counts, or a class for expanded clones, and some rows have none.

length,V,J,D,size,CDR3,DNA
14,TRBV18,TRBJ2-7,TRBD2,few,CASRGGGDSYEQYF,TGTGCCAGCCGGGGGGGAGGAGACTCCTACGAGCAGTACTTC
14,TRBV7-7,TRBJ2-7,.,.,CASSPRTGPGEQYF,TGTGCCAGCAGCCCCCGGACGGGTCCCGGTGAGCAGTACTTC
15,TRBV9,TRBJ1-3,.,.,CASSVGGGLGNTIYF,TGTGCCAGCAGCGTAGGAGGAGGGCTGGGAAACACCATATATTTT
15,TRBV7-2,TRBJ2-1,TRBD2,.,CASSTRTSGGFEQFF,TGTGCCAGCAGCACCCGGACTAGCGGGGGTTTTGAGCAGTTCTTC
14,TRBV6-1,TRBJ1-5,TRBD1,.,CASSEKGGPQPQHF,TGTGCCAGCAGTGAAAAAGGGGGCCCTCAGCCCCAGCATTTT
11,TRBV20-1,TRBJ2-7,.,.,CSASLVGEQYF,TGCAGTGCTTCTCTAGTGGGCGAGCAGTACTTC
16,TRBV5-1,TRBJ2-2,TRBD2,.,CASSLIPSGNTGELFF,TGCGCCAGCAGCTTGATTCCTAGCGGCAACACCGGGGAGCTGTTTTTT
15,TRBV30,TRBJ1-4,.,.,CAWSAAGTLGEKLFF,TGTGCCTGGAGTGCCGCGGGGACCCTCGGGGAAAAACTGTTTTTT
14,TRBV30,TRBJ2-2,TRBD1,.,CAWRGQGMSGELFF,TGTGCCTGGAGGGGACAGGGGATGTCCGGGGAGCTGTTTTTT
15,TRBV30,TRBJ2-5,TRBD2,.,CAWSRGLAGVGTQYF,TGTGCCTGGAGTCGGGGACTAGCGGGAGTGGGGACCCAGTACTTC
14,TRBV7-2,TRBJ1-1,.,.,CASSPRGVGTEAFF,TGTGCCAGCAGCCCGCGGGGGGTTGGCACTGAAGCTTTCTTT
15,TRBV6-6,TRBJ2-7,.,once,CASSREPYSSYEQYF,TGTGCCAGCAGCAGGGAGCCCTATAGCTCCTACGAGCAGTACTTC
14,TRBV5-3,TRBJ1-1,.,.,CARSPRGLNTEAFF,TGTGCCAGAAGCCCCAGGGGATTGAACACTGAAGCTTTCTTT
13,TRBV19,TRBJ2-2,.,.,CASSTTNTGELFF,TGTGCCAGTAGTACCACGAACACCGGGGAGCTGTTTTTT
13,TRBV19,TRBJ2-7,.,few,CASSNLRGGEQYF,TGTGCCAGTAGTAATCTCAGGGGAGGGGAGCAGTACTTC
13,TRBV27,TRBJ1-1,TRBD1,.,CASSRSGGTEAFF,TGTGCCAGCAGTCGTTCAGGGGGCACTGAAGCTTTCTTT
16,TRBV10-3,TRBJ2-3,TRBD2,.,CAISDLREGGTDTQYF,TGTGCCATCAGTGATTTGCGGGAGGGCGGGACAGATACGCAGTATTTT
16,TRBV6-6,TRBJ2-4,.,few,CASSYSGTLAKNIQYF,TGTGCCAGCAGTTACTCGGGGACTCTAGCCAAAAACATTCAGTACTTC
14,TRBV6-5,TRBJ1-2,.,.,CASSYSSESYGYTF,TGTGCCAGCAGTTACTCTTCCGAGAGCTATGGCTACACCTTC
13,TRBV11-2,TRBJ1-2,TRBD1,.,CASSLTGDDGYTF,TGTGCCAGCAGCTTAACAGGGGACGATGGCTACACCTTC
15,TRBV5-1,TRBJ2-1,.,.,CASSLEGEPHNEQFF,TGCGCCAGCAGCTTGGAGGGGGAGCCCCACAATGAGCAGTTCTTC
15,TRBV11-2,TRBJ1-2,.,.,CASSLDSTPRFGYTF,TGTGCCAGCAGCTTAGACTCCACGCCCCGGTTTGGCTACACCTTC
12,TRBV2,TRBJ2-5,.,.,CASSYYGETQYF,TGTGCCAGCAGCTACTACGGTGAGACCCAGTACTTC
16,TRBV7-9,TRBJ1-1,TRBD1,.,CASSSSPEGAGTEAFF,TGTGCCAGCAGCTCCTCGCCGGAGGGGGCGGGAACTGAAGCTTTCTTT
16,TRBV28,TRBJ1-1,TRBD1,once,CASDPSLGQGNTEAFF,TGTGCCAGCGATCCCTCCCTGGGACAGGGGAACACTGAAGCTTTCTTT
17,TRBV19,TRBJ2-5,TRBD1,.,CASSITGTGGGRETQYF,TGTGCCAGTAGTATAACCGGGACAGGGGGCGGAAGGGAGACCCAGTACTTC
14,TRBV12-1,TRBJ2-7,.,.,CASSRSGEPYEQYF,TGTGCCAGCAGCCGAAGCGGGGAACCCTACGAGCAGTACTTC
14,TRBV28,TRBJ1-2,.,.,CASSPGTALYGYTF,TGTGCCAGCAGTCCAGGGACCGCTCTTTACGGCTACACCTTC
15,TRBV5-1,TRBJ1-5,.,.,CASSRDGNSNQPQHF,TGCGCCAGCAGCCGGGACGGGAATAGCAATCAGCCCCAGCATTTT
15,TRBV18,TRBJ2-3,.,.,CASSPTVGNTDTQYF,TGTGCCAGCTCACCAACCGTGGGGAACACAGATACGCAGTATTTT
15,TRBV7-2,TRBJ2-3,TRBD2,.,CASSLGLVSTDTQYF,TGTGCCAGCAGCTTGGGACTAGTGAGCACAGATACGCAGTATTTT
14,TRBV5-6,TRBJ2-7,.,once,CASRSLTGGYEQYF,TGTGCCAGCAGATCCTTGACTGGCGGATACGAGCAGTACTTC
14,TRBV5-1,TRBJ2-7,.,.,CASTRSSGELEQYF,TGCGCCAGCACCCGAAGTAGCGGAGAACTCGAGCAGTACTTC
13,TRBV19,TRBJ1-2,TRBD1,few,CASSPTGNYGYTF,TGTGCCAGTAGCCCGACAGGGAACTATGGCTACACCTTC
14,TRBV7-3,TRBJ2-2,.,.,CASSLTLNTGELFF,TGTGCCAGCAGCTTGACACTGAACACCGGGGAGCTGTTTTTT
15,TRBV6-5,TRBJ2-7,TRBD2,.,CASSPTSGRIYEQYF,TGTGCCAGCAGTCCGACTAGCGGGCGAATCTACGAGCAGTACTTC
13,TRBV7-3,TRBJ1-2,.,.,CASSPDRSYGYTF,TGTGCCAGCAGCCCGGACCGCTCCTATGGCTACACCTTC